The rows below give T cell receptor beta chains drawn from one sample of a study of blood T cell repertoires in COVID-19. Sequencing was performed with immunoSEQ multiplex PCR; in TCRdb, only in-frame clones are kept and a portion is missing. The sample includes approximately 280,000 clones, approximately 92% of them seen just once. Source material: peripheral blood. The receptors come from a woman aged 25 to 45 with COVID-19, enrolled during active disease. CDR3s include the opening cysteine and the closing phenylalanine or tryptophan. A D gene is named only where the DNA matches it firmly. Clone sizes are given selectively: once, few, many, or a class where the clone is expanded.

-	TRBJ1-5	TRBV30	-	CAWSVGGPGLDQPQHF	TGTGCCTGGAGTGTGGGGGGACCGGGGCTGGATCAGCCCCAGCATTTT
once	TRBJ2-7	TRBV2	-	CASREAGLYEQYF	TGTGCCAGCAGAGAGGCAGGGCTTTACGAGCAGTACTTC
once	TRBJ1-3	TRBV7-6	-	CASSLGGSGNTIYF	TGTGCCAGCAGCTTAGGCGGTTCTGGAAACACCATATATTTT
-	TRBJ1-1	TRBV7-8	-	CASSKGLLPPTEAFF	TGTGCCAGCAGCAAAGGACTTCTCCCCCCCACTGAAGCTTTCTTT
-	TRBJ2-3	TRBV6-6	TRBD1	CASSSKQGAGNTQYF	TGTGCCAGCAGTTCCAAACAGGGGGCTGGGAATACGCAGTATTTT
-	TRBJ1-1	TRBV12-3/TRBV12-4	-	CASRTTPNTEAFF	TGTGCCAGCAGGACGACACCGAACACTGAAGCTTTCTTT
-	TRBJ1-1	TRBV6-6	TRBD1	CASSSEGGRSEAFF	TGTGCCAGCAGCTCCGAAGGGGGCAGGTCTGAAGCTTTCTTT
-	TRBJ2-3	TRBV6-6	-	CASSRSSDTQYF	TGTGCCAGCAGTCGATCCTCCGATACGCAGTATTTT
-	TRBJ1-5	TRBV19	TRBD1	CASSRGQGWDQPQHF	TGTGCCAGTAGTAGGGGACAGGGGTGGGATCAGCCCCAGCATTTT
once	TRBJ2-7	TRBV7-9	TRBD1	CASNSWDRGAYEQYF	TGTGCCAGCAACTCCTGGGACAGGGGGGCCTACGAGCAGTACTTC
once	TRBJ2-5	TRBV4-3	-	CASSRSTGGPETQYF	TGCGCCAGCAGCCGCTCCACAGGTGGGCCAGAGACCCAGTACTTC
-	TRBJ1-6	TRBV9	-	CASSVAPGENSPLHF	TGTGCCAGCAGCGTAGCGCCAGGGGAGAATTCACCCCTCCACTTT
-	TRBJ2-1	TRBV19	TRBD1	CASSIGDRGTDEQFF	TGTGCCAGTAGTATTGGAGACAGGGGTACTGATGAGCAGTTCTTC
-	TRBJ1-2	TRBV21-1	-	CASSNTYRNYGYTF	TGTGCCAGCAGCAATACTTACCGAAACTATGGCTACACCTTC
-	TRBJ2-3	TRBV29-1	-	CSAKTAITDTQYF	TGCAGCGCCAAGACAGCGATCACAGATACGCAGTATTTT
few	TRBJ2-5	TRBV28	TRBD2	CATSGPREAETQYF	TGTGCCACCAGTGGTCCGCGGGAGGCAGAGACCCAGTACTTC
-	TRBJ2-7	TRBV11-2	TRBD1	CASSLEERRDRRAYEQYF	TGTGCCAGCAGCTTAGAAGAGAGACGGGACAGAAGAGCCTACGAGCAGTACTTC
-	TRBJ1-5	TRBV27	TRBD1	CASSPGTVNQPQHF	TGTGCCAGCAGTCCTGGGACAGTTAATCAGCCCCAGCATTTT
-	TRBJ2-5	TRBV24-1	TRBD2	CATSSVAGGRETQYF	TGTGCCACCAGTTCCGTAGCGGGAGGACGGGAGACCCAGTACTTC
-	TRBJ2-2	TRBV9	-	CASSVGLGEDAGELFF	TGTGCCAGCAGCGTAGGTTTGGGGGAGGACGCCGGGGAGCTGTTTTTT
-	TRBJ2-1	TRBV28	-	CASRGSSYNEQFF	TGTGCCAGCAGGGGGAGCTCCTACAATGAGCAGTTCTTC
once	TRBJ2-7	TRBV7-9	TRBD1	CASSSVTGTDEQYF	TGTGCCAGCAGCTCTGTGACAGGGACGGACGAGCAGTACTTC
-	TRBJ1-6	TRBV5-1	-	CASSLGVRTNSPLHF	TGCGCCAGCAGTTTAGGGGTCCGTACTAATTCACCCCTCCACTTT
once	TRBJ2-1	TRBV5-6	TRBD1	CASRTGTGTYNEQFF	TGTGCCAGCAGAACCGGGACAGGGACTTACAATGAGCAGTTCTTC
-	TRBJ1-1	TRBV19	TRBD1	CASSIGTGLNTEAFF	TGTGCCAGTAGTATCGGGACAGGGTTGAACACTGAAGCTTTCTTT
-	TRBJ2-2	TRBV27	TRBD2	CASSLRLAGATGELFF	TGTGCCAGCAGTTTAAGGCTAGCGGGAGCCACCGGGGAGCTGTTTTTT
-	TRBJ2-1	TRBV28	TRBD2	CASTLRLADEQFF	TGTGCCAGCACCCTTCGACTAGCAGATGAGCAGTTCTTC
-	TRBJ2-7	TRBV7-3	TRBD2	CASSLLAGGGEQYF	TGTGCCAGCAGCCTTTTGGCGGGAGGTGGCGAGCAGTACTTC
few	TRBJ1-1	TRBV7-6	-	CASSYAGNTEAFF	TGTGCCAGCAGTTACGCCGGGAACACTGAAGCTTTCTTT
-	TRBJ2-7	TRBV6-6	TRBD1	CASSYSLGQGVNEQYF	TGTGCCAGCAGTTACTCCCTAGGGCAGGGGGTCAACGAGCAGTACTTC
-	TRBJ2-1	TRBV5-4	TRBD1	CASSRKQGNEQFF	TGTGCCAGCAGCCGTAAACAGGGGAATGAGCAGTTCTTC
-	TRBJ1-4	TRBV3-1/TRBV3-2	TRBD1	CASSPLGQGGDEKLFF	TGTGCCAGCAGCCCCCTAGGACAGGGAGGGGATGAAAAACTGTTTTTT
-	TRBJ2-2	TRBV7-9	TRBD1	CASSSMGQGNSGELFF	TGTGCCAGCAGCTCAATGGGACAGGGGAATTCCGGGGAGCTGTTTTTT
once	TRBJ2-7	TRBV10-3	TRBD1	CAISESTGAGEQYF	TGTGCCATCAGTGAGAGCACAGGGGCCGGCGAGCAGTACTTC
-	TRBJ1-1	TRBV28	-	CASTKPGHNTEAFF	TGTGCCAGCACCAAACCGGGACATAACACTGAAGCTTTCTTT
-	TRBJ2-7	TRBV7-9	-	CASSLARKAGPGKYF	TGTGCCAGCAGCTTAGCGCGGAAGGCAGGACCCGGGAAGTACTTC
-	TRBJ2-5	TRBV6-5	TRBD1	CASSYPTGAETQYF	TGTGCCAGCAGTTACCCCACAGGGGCCGAGACCCAGTACTTC
-	TRBJ2-2	TRBV3-1/TRBV3-2	-	CASSQEQLTGELFF	TGTGCCAGCAGCCAAGAACAGTTAACCGGGGAGCTGTTTTTT
-	TRBJ2-6	TRBV7-9	-	CASSSPGISGANVLTF	TGTGCCAGCAGCTCTCCAGGAATCTCTGGGGCCAACGTCCTGACTTTC
-	TRBJ2-7	TRBV6-5	-	CATHSLAGVRGEQYF	TGTGCCACCCATTCTCTAGCAGGAGTACGCGGCGAGCAGTACTTC
-	TRBJ2-1	TRBV28	TRBD2	CASRRPGLAGDSEQFF	TGTGCCAGCAGAAGACCCGGACTAGCGGGAGATTCTGAGCAGTTCTTC
-	TRBJ2-7	TRBV21-1	-	CASSKGDRASEQYF	TGTGCCAGCAGCAAAGGGGACAGGGCGAGCGAGCAGTACTTC
-	TRBJ2-1	TRBV24-1	-	CATSGRTADPRGEQFF	TGTGCCACCAGTGGGAGGACGGCTGACCCACGGGGTGAGCAGTTCTTC
-	TRBJ2-5	TRBV30	TRBD2	CAWRPLGGRQETQYF	TGTGCCTGGAGGCCCCTGGGCGGGAGACAAGAGACCCAGTACTTC
-	TRBJ1-1	TRBV30	-	CAWSQGIEAFF	TGTGCCTGGAGTCAGGGGATCGAAGCTTTCTTT
-	TRBJ2-1	TRBV4-3	TRBD2	CASSHEGTSGSGEQFF	TGCGCCAGCAGCCACGAGGGGACTAGCGGGAGCGGTGAGCAGTTCTTC
-	TRBJ2-1	TRBV29-1	-	CSVGGDTEYNEQFF	TGCAGCGTTGGAGGGGACACCGAATACAATGAGCAGTTCTTC
-	TRBJ2-7	TRBV19	-	CASSIGHHYEQYF	TGTGCCAGTAGTATAGGGCACCACTACGAGCAGTACTTC